The following is a T cell receptor (beta chain) sequence with its context. The antigen remains undetermined. The PCR contained 60 Vbeta and 13 Jbeta primers. Profiling relied on immunoSEQ multiplex PCR, and the TCRdb table lists in-frame clones only, not all of them. The table includes tens of thousands of clones, approximately 79% detected once. The sample originates from a study of cytomegalovirus exposure and HLA in healthy donors. Across the whole study: Membership in the Caucasian-associated ancestry cluster was found for about four fifths of around 380 genotyped donors. The study, taken as a whole, reports: Prior analysis indicated that the majority of TCR beta V segments exhibited productivity approximately 87% or approximately 30% of the time.

CDR1 is MNHEY and CDR2 is SMNVEV in the germline V gene (reference sequence). The CDR3 runs to 14 residues. This receptor was obtained from a man aged 25 to 40 in good health and CMV-seronegative. Sequences were obtained from PBMCs. This sequence joins TRBV27 and TRBJ2-5, with TRBD1 identical over 8 bases. The end of the DNA is better explained by TRBJ2-7, so the J call may be wrong. CDR3 sequence reads: CASSPQGATYEQYF. The CDR3, as DNA: TGTGCCAGCAGTCCTCAGGGGGCGACCTACGAGCAGTACTTC.